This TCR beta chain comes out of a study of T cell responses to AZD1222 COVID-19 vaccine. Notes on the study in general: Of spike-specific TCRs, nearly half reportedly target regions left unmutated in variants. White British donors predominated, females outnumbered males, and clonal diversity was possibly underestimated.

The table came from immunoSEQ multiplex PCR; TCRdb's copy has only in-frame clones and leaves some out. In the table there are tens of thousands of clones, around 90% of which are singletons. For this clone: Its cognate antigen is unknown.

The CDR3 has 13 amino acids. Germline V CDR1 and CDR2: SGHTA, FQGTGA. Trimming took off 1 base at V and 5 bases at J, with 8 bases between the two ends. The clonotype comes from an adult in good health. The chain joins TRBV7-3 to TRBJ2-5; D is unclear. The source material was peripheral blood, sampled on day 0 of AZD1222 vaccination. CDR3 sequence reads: CASSLRVGETQYF. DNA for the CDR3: TGTGCCAGCAGCTTAAGGGTGGGGGAGACCCAGTACTTC.